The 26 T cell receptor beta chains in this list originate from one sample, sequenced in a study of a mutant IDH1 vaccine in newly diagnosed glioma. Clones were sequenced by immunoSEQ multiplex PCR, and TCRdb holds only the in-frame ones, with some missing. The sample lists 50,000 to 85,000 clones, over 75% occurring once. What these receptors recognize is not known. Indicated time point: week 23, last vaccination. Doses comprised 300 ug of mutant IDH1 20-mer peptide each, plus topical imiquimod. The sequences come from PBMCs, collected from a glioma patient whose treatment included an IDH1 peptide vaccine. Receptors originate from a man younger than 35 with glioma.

This chain's CDR3 is CASSAGRGRGDEKLFF. The CDR3 DNA is TGCGCCAGCAGCGCCGGGCGGGGGCGAGGGGATGAAAAACTGTTTTTT. The chain is built from TRBV5-1 and TRBJ1-4, with D maybe TRBD1 (6 bases). The V and J ends lost 4 bases and 6 bases respectively, with 19 bases between them. This CDR3 comprises 16 residues. Looked up from germline, CDR1 is SGHRS and CDR2 is YFSETQ.

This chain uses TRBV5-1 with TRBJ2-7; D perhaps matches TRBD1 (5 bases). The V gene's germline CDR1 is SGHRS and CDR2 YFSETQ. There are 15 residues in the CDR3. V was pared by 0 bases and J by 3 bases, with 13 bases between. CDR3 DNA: TGCGCCAGCAGCTTGGAGGGGCGACGATTCTACGAGCAGTACTTC. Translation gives CASSLEGRRFYEQYF.

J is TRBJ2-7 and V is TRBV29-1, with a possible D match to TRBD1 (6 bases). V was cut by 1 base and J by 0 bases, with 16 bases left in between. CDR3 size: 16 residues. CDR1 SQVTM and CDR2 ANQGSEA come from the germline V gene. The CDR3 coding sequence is TGCAGCGTTGAAGGGACGGGATCAGGGGCCTCCTACGAGCAGTACTTC. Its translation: CSVEGTGSGASYEQYF.

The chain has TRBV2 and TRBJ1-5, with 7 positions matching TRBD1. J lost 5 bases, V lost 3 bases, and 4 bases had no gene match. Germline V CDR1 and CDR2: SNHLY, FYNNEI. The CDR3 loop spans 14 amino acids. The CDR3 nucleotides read TGTGCCAGCAGTGAGGACAGGTCCCATCAGCCCCAGCATTTT. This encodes CASSEDRSHQPQHF.

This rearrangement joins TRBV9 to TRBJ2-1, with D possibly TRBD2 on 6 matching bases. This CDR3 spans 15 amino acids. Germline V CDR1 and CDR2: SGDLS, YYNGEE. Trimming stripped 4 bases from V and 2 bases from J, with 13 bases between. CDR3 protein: CASSPGRGTYNEQFF. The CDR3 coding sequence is TGTGCCAGCAGCCCCGGTCGGGGGACCTACAATGAGCAGTTCTTC. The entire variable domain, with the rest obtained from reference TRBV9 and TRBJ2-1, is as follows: DSGVTQTPKHLITATGQRVTLRCSPRSGDLSVYWYQQSLDQGLQFLIQYYNGEERAKGNILERFSAQQFPDLHSELNLSSLELGDSALYFCASSPGRGTYNEQFFGPGTRLTVL.

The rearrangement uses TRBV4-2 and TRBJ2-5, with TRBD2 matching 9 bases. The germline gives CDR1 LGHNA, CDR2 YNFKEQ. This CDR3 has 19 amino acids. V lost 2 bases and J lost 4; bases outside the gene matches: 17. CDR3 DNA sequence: TGTGCCAGCAGCCAACGGATTCTACGGCTAGCGGGGCTGGGAGAGACCCAGTACTTC. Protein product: CASSQRILRLAGLGETQYF.

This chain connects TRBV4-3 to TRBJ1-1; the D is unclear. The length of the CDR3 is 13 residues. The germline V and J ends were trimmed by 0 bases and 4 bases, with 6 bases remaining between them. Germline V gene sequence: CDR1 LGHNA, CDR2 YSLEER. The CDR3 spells CASSQDRSTEAFF. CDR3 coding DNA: TGCGCCAGCAGCCAAGATCGCAGCACTGAAGCTTTCTTT.

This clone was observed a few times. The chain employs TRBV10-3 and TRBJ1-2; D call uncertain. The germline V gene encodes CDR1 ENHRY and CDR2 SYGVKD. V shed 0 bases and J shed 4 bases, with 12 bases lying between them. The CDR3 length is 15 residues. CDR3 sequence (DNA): TGTGCCATCAGTGAGTCTTCCGGGTTTGGCTATGGCTACACCTTC. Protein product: CAISESSGFGYGYTF.

CDR3 sequence reads: CASSILTGTVATEAFF. DNA of the CDR3: TGTGCCAGTAGTATCCTCACCGGGACCGTCGCGACTGAAGCTTTCTTT. The chain carries TRBV19 and TRBJ1-1; perhaps TRBD1 as D (5 bases). CDR1 and CDR2 (germline): LNHDA, SQIVND (reference sequence). V lost 3 bases and J 5 bases, leaving 19 bases between the germline ends. The CDR3 runs to 16 residues.

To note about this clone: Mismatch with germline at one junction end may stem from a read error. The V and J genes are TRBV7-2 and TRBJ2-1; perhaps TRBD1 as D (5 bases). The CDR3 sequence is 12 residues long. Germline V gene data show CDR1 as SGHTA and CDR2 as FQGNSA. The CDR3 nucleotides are TGTGCCAGCAGCCCCCCCCAGGGTGGTGGACTCTTC. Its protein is CASSPPQGGGLF. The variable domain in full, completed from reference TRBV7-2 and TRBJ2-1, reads GAGVSQSPSNKVTEKGKDVELRCDPISGHTALYWYRQSLGQGLEFLIYFQGNSAPDKSGLPSDRFSAERTGGSVSTLTIQRTQQEDSAVYLCASSPPQGGGLFGPGTRLTVL.

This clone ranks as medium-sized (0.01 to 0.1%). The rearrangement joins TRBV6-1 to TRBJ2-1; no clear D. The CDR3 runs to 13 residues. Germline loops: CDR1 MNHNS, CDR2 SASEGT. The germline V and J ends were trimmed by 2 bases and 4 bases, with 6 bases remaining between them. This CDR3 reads CASSEYGYNEQFF. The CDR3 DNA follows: TGTGCCAGCAGTGAATATGGGTACAATGAGCAGTTCTTC.

The CDR3 DNA is TGTGCCAGCAGTTACTCGGGACAGATTGCCACCTACGAGCAGTACTTC. Translated, it gives CASSYSGQIATYEQYF. The V gene is TRBV6-5, the J gene TRBJ2-7; TRBD1 matches 7 bases. Germline loops: CDR1 MNHEY, CDR2 SVGAGI. The ends lost 0 bases at V and 2 bases at J; junction bases unmatched: 7. There are 16 residues in the CDR3.

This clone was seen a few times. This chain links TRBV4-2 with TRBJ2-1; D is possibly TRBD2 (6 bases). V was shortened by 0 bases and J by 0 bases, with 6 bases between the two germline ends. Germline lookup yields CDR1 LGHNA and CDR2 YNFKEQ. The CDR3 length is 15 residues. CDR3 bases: TGTGCCAGCAGCCAAGATAGCGGCTCCTACAATGAGCAGTTCTTC. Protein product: CASSQDSGSYNEQFF.

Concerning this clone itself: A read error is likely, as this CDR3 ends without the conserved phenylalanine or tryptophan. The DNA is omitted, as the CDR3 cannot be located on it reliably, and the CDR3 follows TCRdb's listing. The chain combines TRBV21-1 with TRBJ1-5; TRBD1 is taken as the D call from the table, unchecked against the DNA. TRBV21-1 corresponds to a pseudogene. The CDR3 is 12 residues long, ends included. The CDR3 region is CASSKGSGTWIT.

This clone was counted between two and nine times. CDR3: CASSPGTGSWGTEAFF. The CDR3 DNA reads TGTGCCAGCTCACCTGGGACAGGGTCGTGGGGCACTGAAGCTTTCTTT. The V gene is TRBV18, the J gene TRBJ1-1; TRBD1 matches at 9 bases. Germline V gene data show CDR1 as KGHSH and CDR2 as LQKENI. The CDR3 is 16 amino acids. V lost 3 bases to trimming and J lost 4 bases; unmatched junction nucleotides: 9.

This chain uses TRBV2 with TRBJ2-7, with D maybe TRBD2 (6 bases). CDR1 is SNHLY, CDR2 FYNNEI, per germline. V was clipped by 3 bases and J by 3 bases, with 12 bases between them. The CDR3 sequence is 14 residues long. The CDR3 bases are TGTGCCAGCAGTGATCGGGAGTTTATCTACGAGCAGTACTTC. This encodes CASSDREFIYEQYF.

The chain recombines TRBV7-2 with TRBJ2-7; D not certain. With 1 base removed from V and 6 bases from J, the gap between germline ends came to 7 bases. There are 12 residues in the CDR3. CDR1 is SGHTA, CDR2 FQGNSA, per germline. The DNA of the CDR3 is TGTGCCAGCAGCTTAGTCCTGGGCGAGCAGTACTTC. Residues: CASSLVLGEQYF.

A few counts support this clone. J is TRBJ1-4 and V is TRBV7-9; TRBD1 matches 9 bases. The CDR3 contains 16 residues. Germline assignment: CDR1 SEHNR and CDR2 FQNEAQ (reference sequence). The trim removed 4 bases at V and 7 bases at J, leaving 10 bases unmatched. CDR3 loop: CASSYGTGGVSEKLFF. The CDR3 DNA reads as TGTGCCAGCAGCTATGGAACAGGGGGCGTGAGTGAAAAACTGTTTTTT.

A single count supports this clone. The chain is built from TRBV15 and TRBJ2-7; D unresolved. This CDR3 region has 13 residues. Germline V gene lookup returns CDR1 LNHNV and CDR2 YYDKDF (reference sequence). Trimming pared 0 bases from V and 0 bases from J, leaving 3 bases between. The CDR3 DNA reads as TGTGCCACCAGCAGAGACAACTCCTACGAGCAGTACTTC. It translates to CATSRDNSYEQYF.

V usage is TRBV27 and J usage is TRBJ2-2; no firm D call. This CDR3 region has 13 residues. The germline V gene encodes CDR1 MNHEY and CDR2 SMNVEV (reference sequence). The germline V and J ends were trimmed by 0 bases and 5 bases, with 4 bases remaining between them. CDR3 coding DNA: TGTGCCAGCAGTTTATCGAGAACCGGGGAGCTGTTTTTT. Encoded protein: CASSLSRTGELFF.

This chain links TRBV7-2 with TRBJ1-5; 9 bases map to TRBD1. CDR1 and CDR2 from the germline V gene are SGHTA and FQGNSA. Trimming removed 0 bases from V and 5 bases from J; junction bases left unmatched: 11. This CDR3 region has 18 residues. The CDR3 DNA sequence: TGTGCCAGCAGCTTAGCGCCCCTAGGGACAGGGTCCCATCAGCCCCAGCATTTT. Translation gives CASSLAPLGTGSHQPQHF.

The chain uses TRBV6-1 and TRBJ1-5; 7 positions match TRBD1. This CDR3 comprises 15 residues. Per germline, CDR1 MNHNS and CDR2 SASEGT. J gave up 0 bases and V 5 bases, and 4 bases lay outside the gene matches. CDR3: CASSKGAISNQPQHF. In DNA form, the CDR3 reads TGTGCCAGCAGTAAGGGGGCGATTAGCAATCAGCCCCAGCATTTT.

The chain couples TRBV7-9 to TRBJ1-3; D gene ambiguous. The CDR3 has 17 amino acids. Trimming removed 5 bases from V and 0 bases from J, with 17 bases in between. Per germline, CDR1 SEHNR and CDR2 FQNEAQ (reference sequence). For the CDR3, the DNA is TGTGCCAGCAGCCGCAGCAGGAACTCCGTCTCTGGAAACACCATATATTTT. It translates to CASSRSRNSVSGNTIYF.

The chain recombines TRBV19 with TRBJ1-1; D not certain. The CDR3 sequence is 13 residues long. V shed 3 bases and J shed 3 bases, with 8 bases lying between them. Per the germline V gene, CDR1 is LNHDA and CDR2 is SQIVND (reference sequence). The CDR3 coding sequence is TGTGCCAGTAGTATTGCGGCTGACACTGAAGCTTTCTTT. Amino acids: CASSIAADTEAFF.

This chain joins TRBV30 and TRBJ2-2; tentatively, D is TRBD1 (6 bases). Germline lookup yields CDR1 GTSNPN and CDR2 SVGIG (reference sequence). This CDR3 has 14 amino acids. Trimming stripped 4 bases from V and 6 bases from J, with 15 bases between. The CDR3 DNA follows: TGTGCCTGGACCCTGGGACATAGAGCCGGGGAGCTGTTTTTT. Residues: CAWTLGHRAGELFF. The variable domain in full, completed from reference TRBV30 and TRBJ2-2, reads SQTIHQWPATLVQPVGSPLSLECTVEGTSNPNLYWYRQAAGRGLQLLFYSVGIGQISSEVPQNLSASRPQDRQFILSSKKLLLSDSGFYLCAWTLGHRAGELFFGEGSRLTVL.

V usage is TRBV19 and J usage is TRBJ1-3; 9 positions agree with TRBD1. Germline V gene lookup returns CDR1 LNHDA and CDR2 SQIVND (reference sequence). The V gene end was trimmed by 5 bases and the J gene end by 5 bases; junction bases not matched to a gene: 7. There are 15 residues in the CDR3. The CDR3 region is CASSRQGQGRNTIYF. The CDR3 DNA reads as TGTGCCAGTAGTCGACAGGGACAGGGAAGAAACACCATATATTTT.